This T cell receptor beta chain appears in the sequencing data of a study of beta chain features in type 1 diabetes. The overall study: All samples together contributed about 100,000,000 sorted cells for examination. Findings and caveats of the study: Whether TCRB rearrangement is influenced by HLA type went unresolved here. VDJ junctions from patients with type 1 diabetes contained fewer insertions and more deletions. For Type 1 diabetes patients, all four CD4+ subsets carried TCRB CDR3s that were moderately but significantly shorter. It was among patients, rather than healthy donors, that naive, central memory and Treg TCRB repertoires appeared more similar.

Expressed TCRB transcripts got sequenced, as all isolated RNA was reverse transcribed. TCRdb's copy holds only in-frame clones and misses some; the assay was immunoSEQ multiplex PCR. The table lists over 650,000 clones, roughly an eighth of them singletons. V was trimmed by 1 base and J by 8 bases, leaving 14 bases between them. Per the germline V gene, CDR1 is SGHTA and CDR2 is FQGNSA. CDR3 length equals 14 residues. A word on this clone: What it binds is not known.

The rearrangement uses TRBV7-2 and TRBJ1-2; no firm D call. The TCR sequence derives from a man aged 18 to 35 with type 1 diabetes. Sequencing input: naive CD4+ T cells from blood. CDR3 bases: TGTGCCAGCAGCTTAGTATCGAATGATGGAGGCTACACCTTC. Protein sequence: CASSLVSNDGGYTF. Full variable domain (rest looked up from reference TRBV7-2 and TRBJ1-2): GAGVSQSPSNKVTEKGKDVELRCDPISGHTALYWYRQSLGQGLEFLIYFQGNSAPDKSGLPSDRFSAERTGGSVSTLTIQRTQQEDSAVYLCASSLVSNDGGYTFGSGTRLTVV.